The sequence of this T cell receptor (beta chain) was determined in a study of shared clonotypes between healthy human individuals. Study findings and constraints: Memory subsets had estimated richness that was generally smaller than that of naive subsets. Though the depth was large, rarefaction showed that sorted-subset sequencing was incomplete. Several donors held about 4.5% of naive CD4 clonotypes in common.

Sequencing used immunoSEQ multiplex PCR; TCRdb keeps in-frame clones, though not all of them. In the table there are about 600,000 clones, roughly 98% of which are singletons. Worth noting for this clone: Its antigen is as yet unknown.

Between the trimmed V and J ends, which lost 8 bases and 5 bases, there was a span of 19 bases. In germline, CDR1 is MNHEY, CDR2 SMNVEV (reference sequence). There are 14 residues in the CDR3. Naive-designated CD8 cells lacked CD45RO, were positively enriched for CCR7, and omitted terminally differentiated effector memory CD45RA+ cells. Only Caucasian adults living in Nashville, Tennessee made up the donor group. The sample taken for sequencing was naive CD8+ T cells sorted from blood. The rearrangement links TRBV27 to TRBJ2-7; D perhaps matches TRBD2 (7 bases). The TCR was taken from a young man in good health. The CDR3 sequence: CASGRLGGANEQYF. DNA for the CDR3: TGTGCCAGCGGGCGCCTTGGGGGGGCTAACGAGCAGTACTTC.